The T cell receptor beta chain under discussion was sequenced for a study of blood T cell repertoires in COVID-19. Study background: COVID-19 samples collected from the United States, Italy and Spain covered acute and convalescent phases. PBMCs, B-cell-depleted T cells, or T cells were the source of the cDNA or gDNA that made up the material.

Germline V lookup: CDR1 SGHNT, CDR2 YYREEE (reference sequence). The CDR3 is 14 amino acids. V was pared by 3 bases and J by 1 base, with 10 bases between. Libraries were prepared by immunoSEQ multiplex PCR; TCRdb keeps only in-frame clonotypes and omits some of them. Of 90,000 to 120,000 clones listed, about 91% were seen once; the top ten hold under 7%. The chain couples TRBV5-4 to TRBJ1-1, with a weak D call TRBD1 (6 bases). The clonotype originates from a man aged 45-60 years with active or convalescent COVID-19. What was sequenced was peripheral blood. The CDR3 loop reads CASSYRESNTEAFF. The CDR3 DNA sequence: TGTGCCAGCAGCTACAGGGAGTCGAACACTGAAGCTTTCTTT. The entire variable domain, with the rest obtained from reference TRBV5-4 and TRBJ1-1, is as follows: ETGVTQSPTHLIKTRGQQVTLRCSSQSGHNTVSWYQQALGQGPQFIFQYYREEENGRGNFPPRFSGLQFPNYSSELNVNALELDDSALYLCASSYRESNTEAFFGQGTRLTVV.